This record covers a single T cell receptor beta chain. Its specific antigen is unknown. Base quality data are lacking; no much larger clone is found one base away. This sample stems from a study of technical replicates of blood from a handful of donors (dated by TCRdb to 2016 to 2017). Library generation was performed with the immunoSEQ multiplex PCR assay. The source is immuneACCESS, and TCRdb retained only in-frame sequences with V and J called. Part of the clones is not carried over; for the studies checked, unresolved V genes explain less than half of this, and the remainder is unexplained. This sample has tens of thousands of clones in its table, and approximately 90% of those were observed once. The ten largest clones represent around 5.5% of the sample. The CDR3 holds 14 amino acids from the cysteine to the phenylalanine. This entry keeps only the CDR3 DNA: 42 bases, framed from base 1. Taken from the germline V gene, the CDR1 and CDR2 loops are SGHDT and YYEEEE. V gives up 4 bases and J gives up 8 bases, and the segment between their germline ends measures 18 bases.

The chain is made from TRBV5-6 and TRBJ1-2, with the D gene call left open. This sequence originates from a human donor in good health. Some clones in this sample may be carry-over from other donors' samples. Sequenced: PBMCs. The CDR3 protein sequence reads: CASSPGSSSSGYTF. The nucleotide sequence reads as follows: TGTGCCAGCAGCCCGGGATCAAGTTCGTCCGGCTACACCTTC.